This T cell receptor beta chain was obtained from a study of blood T cell repertoires in COVID-19. Study-wide background: T cells, B-cell-depleted T cells, or PBMCs supplied cDNA or gDNA.

The V segment lost 2 bases and the J segment 5 bases; nucleotides outside the gene matches: 4. This CDR3 is built from 14 residues. Germline V gives CDR1 SGHRS, CDR2 YFSETQ. The repertoire was sequenced with immunoSEQ multiplex PCR; TCRdb's copy has only in-frame clones and lacks some. The sample records some 490,000 clones, about 85% being singletons. This chain uses TRBV5-1 with TRBJ1-1; 9 bases align to TRBD1. What was sequenced was PBMCs or T cells enriched from blood (not recorded which). The source of this sequence is a woman in her sixties who had recovered from COVID-19. CDR3 protein: CASSLGTGTTEAFF. The CDR3 DNA follows: TGCGCCAGCAGCTTAGGGACAGGGACGACTGAAGCTTTCTTT.